This T cell receptor (beta chain) was captured by sequencing in a study of blood T cell repertoires in COVID-19. Study in general: PBMCs, B-cell-depleted T cells, or T cells were the source of the cDNA or gDNA that made up the material.

Some clones are missing from TCRdb's copy, which holds only in-frame ones; the method was immunoSEQ multiplex PCR. The sample lists some 300,000 clones, approximately 88% seen once, with about 1% in the top ten. This CDR3 has 15 amino acids. V lost 2 bases and J 3 bases, leaving 15 bases between the germline ends. CDR1 is GTSNPN and CDR2 is SVGIG in the germline V gene (reference sequence). Which cohort a participant joined came from the clinical history participants gave. This clonotype originated in a woman aged 25-40 years who had recovered from COVID-19. Sequenced: PBMCs or T cells enriched from blood (not recorded which). This chain joins TRBV30 and TRBJ2-3; D unclear. The CDR3 spells CAWSRNSFWTDTQYF. The CDR3 coding sequence is TGTGCCTGGAGTCGGAATAGCTTTTGGACAGATACGCAGTATTTT.